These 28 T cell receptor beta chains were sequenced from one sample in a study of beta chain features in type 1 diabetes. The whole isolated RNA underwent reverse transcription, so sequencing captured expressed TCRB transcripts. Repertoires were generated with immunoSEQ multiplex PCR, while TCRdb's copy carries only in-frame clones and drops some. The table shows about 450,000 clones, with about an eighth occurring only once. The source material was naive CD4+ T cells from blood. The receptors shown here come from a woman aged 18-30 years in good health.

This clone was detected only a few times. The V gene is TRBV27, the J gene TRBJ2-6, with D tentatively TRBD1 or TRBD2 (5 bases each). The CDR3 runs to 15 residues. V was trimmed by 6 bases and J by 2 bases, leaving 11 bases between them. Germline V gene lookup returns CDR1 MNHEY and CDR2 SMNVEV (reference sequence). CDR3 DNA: TGTGCCAGCAGACAGCAGGGAGCTGGGGCCAACGTCCTGACTTTC. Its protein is CASRQQGAGANVLTF.

The chain's CDR3 is CASSVDKDLAGGNEQFF. The CDR3 DNA follows: TGTGCCAGCAGCGTAGATAAGGATCTAGCGGGAGGGAATGAGCAGTTCTTC. The rearrangement links TRBV9 to TRBJ2-1; 12 nucleotides line up with TRBD2. Losses at the gene ends were 0 bases for V and 7 bases for J; bases not matched to a gene: 8. The CDR3 totals 17 residues. The germline V gene encodes CDR1 SGDLS and CDR2 YYNGEE.

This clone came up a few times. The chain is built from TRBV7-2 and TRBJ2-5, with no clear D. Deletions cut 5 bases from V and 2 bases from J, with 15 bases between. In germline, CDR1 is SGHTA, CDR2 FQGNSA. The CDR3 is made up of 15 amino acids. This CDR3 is CASSAPRPRQETQYF. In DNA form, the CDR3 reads TGTGCCAGCAGCGCACCTCGACCGAGACAAGAGACCCAGTACTTC.

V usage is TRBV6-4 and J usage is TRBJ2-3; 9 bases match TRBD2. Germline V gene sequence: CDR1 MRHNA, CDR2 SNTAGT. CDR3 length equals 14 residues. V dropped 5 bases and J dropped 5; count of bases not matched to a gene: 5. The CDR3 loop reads CASSNIAGVDTQYF. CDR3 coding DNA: TGTGCCAGCAGTAACATAGCGGGAGTAGATACGCAGTATTTT.

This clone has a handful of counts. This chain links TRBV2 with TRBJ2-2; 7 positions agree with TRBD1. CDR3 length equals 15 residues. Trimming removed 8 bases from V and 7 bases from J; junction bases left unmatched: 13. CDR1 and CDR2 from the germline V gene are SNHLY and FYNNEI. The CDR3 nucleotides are TGTGCCAGCGCCTCGCAGGGGACAGTTGGCGGGGAGCTGTTTTTT. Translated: CASASQGTVGGELFF.

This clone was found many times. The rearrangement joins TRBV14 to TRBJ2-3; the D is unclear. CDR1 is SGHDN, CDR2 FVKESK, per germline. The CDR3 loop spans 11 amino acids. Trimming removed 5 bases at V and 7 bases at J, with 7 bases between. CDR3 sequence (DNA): TGTGCCAGCAGCAGAGAGAATACGCAGTATTTT. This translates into CASSRENTQYF.

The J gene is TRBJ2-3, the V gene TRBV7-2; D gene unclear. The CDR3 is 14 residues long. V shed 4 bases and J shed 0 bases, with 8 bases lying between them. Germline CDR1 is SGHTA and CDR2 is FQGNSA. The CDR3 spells CASSSRVSTDTQYF. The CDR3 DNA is TGTGCCAGCAGCTCTAGGGTTAGCACAGATACGCAGTATTTT.

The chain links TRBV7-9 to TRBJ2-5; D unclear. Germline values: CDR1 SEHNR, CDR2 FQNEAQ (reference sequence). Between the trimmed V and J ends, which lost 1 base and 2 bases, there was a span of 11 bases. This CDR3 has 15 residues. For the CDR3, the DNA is TGTGCCAGCAGCTTAGTGAATGGGGTGCAAGAGACCCAGTACTTC. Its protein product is CASSLVNGVQETQYF.

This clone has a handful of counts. The CDR3 DNA follows: TGTGCCAGCAGCTTAGGCCGGGACAGGGGAAACGAGCAGTACTTC. This sequence encodes CASSLGRDRGNEQYF. The rearrangement joins TRBV7-8 to TRBJ2-7, with 10 bases aligning to TRBD1. The J segment lost 5 bases and the V segment lost 1 base, leaving 5 bases of the junction unmatched. Germline CDR1 SGHVS, CDR2 FQNEAQ. The CDR3 has 15 residues.

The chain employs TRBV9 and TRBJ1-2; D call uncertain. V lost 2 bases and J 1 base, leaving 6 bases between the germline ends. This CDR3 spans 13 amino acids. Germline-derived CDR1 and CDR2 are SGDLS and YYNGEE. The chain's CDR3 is CASSVQINYGYTF. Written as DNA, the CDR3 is TGTGCCAGCAGCGTCCAAATTAACTATGGCTACACCTTC.

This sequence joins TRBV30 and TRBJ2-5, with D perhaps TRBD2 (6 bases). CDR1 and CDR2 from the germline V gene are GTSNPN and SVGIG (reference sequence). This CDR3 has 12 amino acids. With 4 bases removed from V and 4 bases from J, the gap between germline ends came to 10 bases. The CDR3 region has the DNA TGTGCCTGGAAACCGGGACTAGAGACCCAGTACTTC. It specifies CAWKPGLETQYF.

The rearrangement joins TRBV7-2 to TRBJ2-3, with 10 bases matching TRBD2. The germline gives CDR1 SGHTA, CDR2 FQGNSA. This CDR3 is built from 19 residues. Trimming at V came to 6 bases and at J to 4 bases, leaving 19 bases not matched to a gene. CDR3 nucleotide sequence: TGTGCCAGCAGTCTACGCTACGCCAGTGGACTAGCGGTATCAGATACGCAGTATTTT. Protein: CASSLRYASGLAVSDTQYF.

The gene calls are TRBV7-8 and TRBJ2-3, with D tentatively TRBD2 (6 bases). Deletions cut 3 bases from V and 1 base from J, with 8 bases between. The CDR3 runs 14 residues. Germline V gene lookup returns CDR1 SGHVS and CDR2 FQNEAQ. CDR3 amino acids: CASSFASGTDTQYF. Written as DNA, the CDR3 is TGTGCCAGCAGCTTCGCTAGCGGCACAGATACGCAGTATTTT. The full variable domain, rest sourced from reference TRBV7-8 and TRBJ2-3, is GAGVSQSPRYKVAKRGQDVALRCDPISGHVSLFWYQQALGQGPEFLTYFQNEAQLDKSGLPSDRFFAERPEGSVSTLKIQRTQQEDSAVYLCASSFASGTDTQYFGPGTRLTVL.

The CDR3 loop reads CASSPVTSGMDNEQFF. CDR3 bases: TGTGCCAGCAGCCCCGTGACTAGCGGGATGGATAATGAGCAGTTCTTC. V and J are TRBV7-9 and TRBJ2-1; 11 bases are a match to TRBD2. The germline V gene has CDR1 SEHNR and CDR2 FQNEAQ (reference sequence). The CDR3 runs to 16 residues. The V segment lost 5 bases and the J segment 7 bases; nucleotides outside the gene matches: 10.

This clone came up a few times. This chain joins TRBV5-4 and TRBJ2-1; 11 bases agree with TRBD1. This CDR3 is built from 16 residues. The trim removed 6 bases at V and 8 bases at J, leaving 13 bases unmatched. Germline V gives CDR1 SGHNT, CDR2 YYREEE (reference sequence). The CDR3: CASKKSGTGGNYEQFF. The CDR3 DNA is TGTGCCAGCAAGAAGTCTGGGACAGGGGGTAACTATGAGCAGTTCTTC.

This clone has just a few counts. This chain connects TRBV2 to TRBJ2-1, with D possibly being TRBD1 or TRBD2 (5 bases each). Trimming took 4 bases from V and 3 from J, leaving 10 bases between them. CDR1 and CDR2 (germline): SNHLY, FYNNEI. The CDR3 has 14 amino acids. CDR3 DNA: TGTGCCAGCAGTGTGGGACCCGGCTACAATGAGCAGTTCTTC. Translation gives CASSVGPGYNEQFF.

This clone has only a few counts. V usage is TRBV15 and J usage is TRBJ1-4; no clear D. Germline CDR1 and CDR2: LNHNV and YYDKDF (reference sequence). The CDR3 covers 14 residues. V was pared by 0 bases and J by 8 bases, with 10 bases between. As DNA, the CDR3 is TGTGCCACCAGCAGAGATATAGCTGCCGAAAAACTGTTTTTT. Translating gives CATSRDIAAEKLFF.

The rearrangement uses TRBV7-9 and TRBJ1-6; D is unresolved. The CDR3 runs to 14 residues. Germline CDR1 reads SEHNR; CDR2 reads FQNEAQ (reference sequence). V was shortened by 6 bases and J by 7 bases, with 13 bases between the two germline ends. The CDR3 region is CASSEMSTNSPLHF. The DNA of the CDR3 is TGTGCCAGCAGTGAAATGTCAACGAATTCACCCCTCCACTTT.

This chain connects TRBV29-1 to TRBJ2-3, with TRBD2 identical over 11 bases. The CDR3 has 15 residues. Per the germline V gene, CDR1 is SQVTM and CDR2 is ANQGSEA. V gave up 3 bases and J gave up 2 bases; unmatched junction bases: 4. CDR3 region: CSVEGTSGDTDTQYF. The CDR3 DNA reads TGCAGCGTTGAGGGGACTAGCGGAGACACAGATACGCAGTATTTT.

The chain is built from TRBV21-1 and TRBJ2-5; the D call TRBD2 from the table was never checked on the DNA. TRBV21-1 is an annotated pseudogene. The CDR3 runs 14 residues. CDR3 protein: CASSPRGSGETQYF. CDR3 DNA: TGTGCCAGCAGCCCTAGAGGCTCCGGGGAGACCCAGTACTTC.

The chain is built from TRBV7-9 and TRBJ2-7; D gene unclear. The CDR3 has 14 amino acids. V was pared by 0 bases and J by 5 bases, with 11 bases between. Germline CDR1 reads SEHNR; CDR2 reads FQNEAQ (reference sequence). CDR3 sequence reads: CASSLALPDDEQYF. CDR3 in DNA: TGTGCCAGCAGCTTAGCGCTTCCGGACGACGAGCAGTACTTC.

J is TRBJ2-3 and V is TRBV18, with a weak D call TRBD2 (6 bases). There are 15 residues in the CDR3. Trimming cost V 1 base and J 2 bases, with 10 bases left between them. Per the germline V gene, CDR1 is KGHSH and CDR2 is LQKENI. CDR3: CASSPRLGNTDTQYF. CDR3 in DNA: TGTGCCAGCTCACCACGACTAGGGAACACAGATACGCAGTATTTT.

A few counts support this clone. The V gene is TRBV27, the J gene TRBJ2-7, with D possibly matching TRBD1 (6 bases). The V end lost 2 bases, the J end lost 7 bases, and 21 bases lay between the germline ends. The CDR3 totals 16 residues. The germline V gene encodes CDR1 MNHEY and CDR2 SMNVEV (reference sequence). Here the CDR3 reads CASSLGGPQGSREQYV. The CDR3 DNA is TGTGCCAGCAGTTTAGGGGGCCCCCAGGGCTCGCGAGAGCAGTACGTC.

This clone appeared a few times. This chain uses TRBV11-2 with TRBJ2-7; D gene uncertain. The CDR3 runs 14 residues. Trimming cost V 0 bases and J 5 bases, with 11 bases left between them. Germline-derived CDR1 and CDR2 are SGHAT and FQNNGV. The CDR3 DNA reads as TGTGCCAGCAGCTTAGAGGTGGGGTACCACGAGCAGTACTTC. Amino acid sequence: CASSLEVGYHEQYF.

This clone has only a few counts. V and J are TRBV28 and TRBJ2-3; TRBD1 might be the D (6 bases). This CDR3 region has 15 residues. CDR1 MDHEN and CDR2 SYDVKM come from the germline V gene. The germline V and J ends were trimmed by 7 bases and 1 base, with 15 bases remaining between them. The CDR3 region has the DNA TGTGCCAGCACTGACAACAGGGCAGGCACAGATACGCAGTATTTT. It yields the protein CASTDNRAGTDTQYF.

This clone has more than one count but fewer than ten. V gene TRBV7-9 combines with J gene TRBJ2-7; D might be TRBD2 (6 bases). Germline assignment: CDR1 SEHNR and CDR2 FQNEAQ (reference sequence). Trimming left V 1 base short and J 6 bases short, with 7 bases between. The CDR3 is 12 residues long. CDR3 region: CASSLDGGEQYF. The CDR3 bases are TGTGCCAGCAGCTTAGACGGGGGCGAGCAGTACTTC.

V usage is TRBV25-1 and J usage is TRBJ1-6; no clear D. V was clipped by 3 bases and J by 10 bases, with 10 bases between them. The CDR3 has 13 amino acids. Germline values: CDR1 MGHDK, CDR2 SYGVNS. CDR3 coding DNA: TGTGCCAGCAGTGATCGGGGTTCCTCACCCCTCCACTTT. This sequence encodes CASSDRGSSPLHF.

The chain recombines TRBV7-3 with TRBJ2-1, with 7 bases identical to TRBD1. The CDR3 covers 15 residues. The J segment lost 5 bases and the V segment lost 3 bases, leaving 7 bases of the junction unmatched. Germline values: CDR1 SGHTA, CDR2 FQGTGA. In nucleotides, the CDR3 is TGTGCCAGCAGCTTGGGACAGACGCGCGACAATGAGCAGTTCTTC. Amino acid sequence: CASSLGQTRDNEQFF.